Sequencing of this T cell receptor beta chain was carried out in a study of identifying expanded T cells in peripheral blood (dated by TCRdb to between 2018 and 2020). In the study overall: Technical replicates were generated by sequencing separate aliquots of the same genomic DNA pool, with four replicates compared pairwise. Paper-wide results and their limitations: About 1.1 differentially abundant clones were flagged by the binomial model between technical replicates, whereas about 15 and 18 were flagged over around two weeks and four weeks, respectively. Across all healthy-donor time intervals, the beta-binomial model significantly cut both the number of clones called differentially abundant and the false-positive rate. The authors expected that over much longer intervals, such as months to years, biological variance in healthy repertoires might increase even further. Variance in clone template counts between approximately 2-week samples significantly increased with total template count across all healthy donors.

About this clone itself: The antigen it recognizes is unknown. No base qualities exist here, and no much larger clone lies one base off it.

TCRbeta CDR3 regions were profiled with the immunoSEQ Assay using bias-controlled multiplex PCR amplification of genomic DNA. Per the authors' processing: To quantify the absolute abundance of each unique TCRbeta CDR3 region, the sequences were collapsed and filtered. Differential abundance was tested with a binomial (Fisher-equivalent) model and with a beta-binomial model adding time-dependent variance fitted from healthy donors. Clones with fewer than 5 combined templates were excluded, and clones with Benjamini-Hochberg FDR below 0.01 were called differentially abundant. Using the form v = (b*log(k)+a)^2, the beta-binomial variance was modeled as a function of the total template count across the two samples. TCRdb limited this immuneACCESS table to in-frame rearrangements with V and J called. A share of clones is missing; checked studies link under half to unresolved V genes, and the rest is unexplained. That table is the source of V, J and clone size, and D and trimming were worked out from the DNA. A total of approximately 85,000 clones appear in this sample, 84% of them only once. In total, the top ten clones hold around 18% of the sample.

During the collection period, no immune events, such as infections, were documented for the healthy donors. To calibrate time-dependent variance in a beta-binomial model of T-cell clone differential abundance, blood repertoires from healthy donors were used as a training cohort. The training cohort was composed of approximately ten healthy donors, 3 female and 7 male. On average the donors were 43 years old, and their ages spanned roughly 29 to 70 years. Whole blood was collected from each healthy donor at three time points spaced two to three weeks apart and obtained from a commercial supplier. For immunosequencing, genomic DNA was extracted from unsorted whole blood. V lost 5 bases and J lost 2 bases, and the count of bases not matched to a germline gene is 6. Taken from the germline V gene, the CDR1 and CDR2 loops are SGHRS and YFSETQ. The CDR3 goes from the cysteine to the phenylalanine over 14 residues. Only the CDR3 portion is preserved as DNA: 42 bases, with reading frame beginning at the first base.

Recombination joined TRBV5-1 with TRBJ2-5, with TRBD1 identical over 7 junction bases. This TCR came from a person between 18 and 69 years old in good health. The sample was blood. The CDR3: CASRVPGGQETQYF. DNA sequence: TGCGCCAGCAGGGTCCCAGGGGGTCAAGAGACCCAGTACTTC.